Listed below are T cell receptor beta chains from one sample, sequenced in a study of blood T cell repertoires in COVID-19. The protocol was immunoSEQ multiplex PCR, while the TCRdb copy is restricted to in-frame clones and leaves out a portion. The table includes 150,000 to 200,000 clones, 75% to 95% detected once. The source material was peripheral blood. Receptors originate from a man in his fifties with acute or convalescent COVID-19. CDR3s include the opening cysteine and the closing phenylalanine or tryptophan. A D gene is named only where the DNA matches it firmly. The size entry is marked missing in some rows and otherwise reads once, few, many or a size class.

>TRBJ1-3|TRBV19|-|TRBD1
TGTGCCAGTAGTACGTGGGACAGCGGAAACACCATATATTTT
CASSTWDSGNTIYF
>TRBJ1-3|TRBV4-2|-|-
TGTGCCAGCAGCCAAGAGATTTCGGGTGGAAACACCATATATTTT
CASSQEISGGNTIYF
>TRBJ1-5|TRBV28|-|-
TGTGCCAGCATCGCCGCGGGGTGGGACTCTTCCCAGCATTTT
CASIAAGWDSSQHF
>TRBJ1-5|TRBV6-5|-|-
TGTGCCAGCAGTTACTCCAGGGGCAATCAGCCCCAGCATTTT
CASSYSRGNQPQHF
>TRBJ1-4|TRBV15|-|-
TGTGCCACCAGCAGATCTCAACAGGAGTTCGCAAAACTGTTTTTT
CATSRSQQEFAKLFF
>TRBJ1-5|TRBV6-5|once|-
TGTGCCAGCAGTTCCGGGGGGCAGCCCCAGCATTTT
CASSSGGQPQHF
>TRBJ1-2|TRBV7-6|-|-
TGTGCCAGCAGCTTAAGGGACACAGACTATGGCTACACCTTC
CASSLRDTDYGYTF
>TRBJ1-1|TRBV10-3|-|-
TGTGCCATCAGGAATCCTACAGGGTTTAATGAAGCTTTCTTT
CAIRNPTGFNEAFF
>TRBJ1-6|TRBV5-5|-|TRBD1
TGTGCCAGCAGCTTGGAAGGGACAGGAGTTTATAATTCACCCCTCCACTTT
CASSLEGTGVYNSPLHF
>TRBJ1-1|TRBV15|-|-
TGTGCCACCAGCTACAGGGTAGACACTGAAGCTTTCTTT
CATSYRVDTEAFF
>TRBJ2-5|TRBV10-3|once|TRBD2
TGTGCCATCAGTGCAAGGACAGCGGGGGCAGAGACCCAGTACTTC
CAISARTAGAETQYF
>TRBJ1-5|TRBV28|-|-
TGTGCCAGCAGAGAAAAGCAGGGGAACAATCAGCCCCAGCATTTT
CASREKQGNNQPQHF
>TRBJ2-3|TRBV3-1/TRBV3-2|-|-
TGTGCCAGCACCGCACAGGGTATTAGCACAGATACGCAGTATTTT
CASTAQGISTDTQYF
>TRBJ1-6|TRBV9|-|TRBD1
TGTGCCAGCAGTGACCGGGACAGAATAGGTTCACCCCTCCACTTT
CASSDRDRIGSPLHF
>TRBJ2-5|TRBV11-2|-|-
TGTGCCAGCAGCCACGGGGAAGAGACCCAGTACTTC
CASSHGEETQYF
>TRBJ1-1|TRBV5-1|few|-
TGCGCCAGCAGCGAAAAGACGGGGAACACTGAAGCTTTCTTT
CASSEKTGNTEAFF
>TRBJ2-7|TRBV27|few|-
TGTGCCAGCAGTCCTTTGGGGGGAGTCTCCTACGAGCAGTACTTC
CASSPLGGVSYEQYF
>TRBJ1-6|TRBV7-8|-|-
TGTGCCAGCAGCGTAGGGAGTTCACCCCTCCACTTT
CASSVGSSPLHF
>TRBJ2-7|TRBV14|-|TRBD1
TGTGCCAGCAGCCAAGGGACAGGGGGCGTCTACGAGCAGTACTTC
CASSQGTGGVYEQYF
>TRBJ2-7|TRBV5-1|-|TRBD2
TGCGCCAGCAGCCCACGGACTAGCGGAGGATACTACGAGCAGTACTTC
CASSPRTSGGYYEQYF
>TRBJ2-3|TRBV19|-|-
TGTGCCAGTAGTCGCCTAGAGGGGGTAAATACGCAGTATTTT
CASSRLEGVNTQYF
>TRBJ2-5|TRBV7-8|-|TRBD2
TGTGCCAGCAGCTGGGGCGGGGGTATACAAGAGACCCAGTACTTC
CASSWGGGIQETQYF
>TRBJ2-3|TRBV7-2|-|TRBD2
TGTGCCAGCAGCTTAGTTGGGCGGGGGGACACAGATACGCAGTATTTT
CASSLVGRGDTDTQYF